A selection of T cell receptor beta chains follows, all from one sample in a study of control samples from healthy donors and cancer patients. Profiled with immunoSEQ multiplex PCR; TCRdb holds only in-frame clones, not every one. The sample yields about 120,000 clones, approximately 92% seen once. Sequenced sample: PBMCs. Receptor source: a man older than 75 with head and neck cancer. Each CDR3 is given with its conserved first and last residue. A D gene is named only where the DNA matches it firmly. Size values are once, few and many counts, or a class for expanded clones, and some rows have none.

clone size	D gene	V gene	J gene	CDR3 DNA	CDR3 protein
NA	NA	TRBV30	TRBJ1-6	TGTGCCTGGAGAATCGGCGGGAGCTCCTATAATTCACCCCTCCACTTT	CAWRIGGSSYNSPLHF
NA	NA	TRBV12-3/TRBV12-4	TRBJ1-5	TGTGCCAGCAGTTGGACTAATCAGCCCCAGCATTTT	CASSWTNQPQHF
NA	NA	TRBV11-2	TRBJ1-2	TGTGCCAGCAGCTTGAACAGGGTGAACTATGGCTACACCTTC	CASSLNRVNYGYTF
NA	TRBD2	TRBV24-1	TRBJ2-2	TGTGCCACCAGTGATTCTTACCAACCCCTCCCGGCGGGGGGGAGCACCGGGGAGCTGTTTTTT	CATSDSYQPLPAGGSTGELFF
NA	NA	TRBV27	TRBJ2-7	TGTGCCAGCAGTTTACGCTCGGACCTCATTCTAAAGTACTTC	CASSLRSDLILKYF
NA	NA	TRBV4-2	TRBJ1-6	TGTGCCAGCAGCCAAGGGCCGGCCGAGGGGTCCCTCCACTTT	CASSQGPAEGSLHF
NA	TRBD1	TRBV3-1/TRBV3-2	TRBJ1-2	TGTGCCAGCAGCCAAGGGTGGGACAGGAGCAACTATGGCTACACCTTC	CASSQGWDRSNYGYTF
NA	NA	TRBV3-1/TRBV3-2	TRBJ1-3	TGTGCCAGCAGCCAAGACGCCGTCATCCGAGGAAACACCATATATTTT	CASSQDAVIRGNTIYF
NA	NA	TRBV7-9	TRBJ2-1	TGTGCCAGCAGCCGAATTAGCGGTCCCCTAATTGGCTCCTACAATGAGCAGTTCTTC	CASSRISGPLIGSYNEQFF
NA	TRBD2	TRBV6-5	TRBJ2-5	TGTGCCACCCGGGAGGCAGGTGGCCAAGAGACCCAGTACTTC	CATREAGGQETQYF
NA	NA	TRBV29-1	TRBJ1-2	TGCAGCGTCCGACCGACAGGTTATGGCTACACCTTC	CSVRPTGYGYTF
NA	NA	TRBV20-1	TRBJ1-1	TGCAGTGCTAGTAGTGAGGTAGACACTGAAGCTTTCTTT	CSASSEVDTEAFF
NA	TRBD2	TRBV9	TRBJ2-2	TGTGCCAGCAGCGTGGGGACTAGCGGGTCGAACACCGGGGAGCTGTTTTTT	CASSVGTSGSNTGELFF
NA	TRBD1	TRBV6-5	TRBJ1-5	TGTGCCAGCAAGGGGACAGGCCTCAATCAGCCCCAGCATTTT	CASKGTGLNQPQHF
once	TRBD1	TRBV19	TRBJ1-5	TGTGCCAGTAGTATGAGGGGACAGAGAAATCAGCCCCAGCATTTT	CASSMRGQRNQPQHF
NA	NA	TRBV3-1/TRBV3-2	TRBJ2-7	TGTGCCAGCAGCTTCCACTACGAGCAGTACTTC	CASSFHYEQYF
NA	NA	TRBV18	TRBJ1-4	TGTGCCAGCTCACCACGAGACCCCAATGAAAAACTGTTTTTT	CASSPRDPNEKLFF
once	NA	TRBV29-1	TRBJ1-2	TGCAGCGTAGGGACGGTCTATGGCTACACCTTC	CSVGTVYGYTF
NA	TRBD1	TRBV10-3	TRBJ1-2	TGTGCCATCGGCAGGGGGCATGGCTACACCTTC	CAIGRGHGYTF
NA	NA	TRBV29-1	TRBJ1-2	TGCAGCGCTGGGACACCAAGGGACTATGGCTACACCTTC	CSAGTPRDYGYTF
NA	TRBD2	TRBV3-1/TRBV3-2	TRBJ2-1	TGTGCCAGCAGGTTCGGCAGCCTAGCGGGGGCCAATGAGCAGTTCTTC	CASRFGSLAGANEQFF
NA	NA	TRBV18	TRBJ2-6	TGTGCCAGCTCACCAATTCGGCCAGGTGGGGAAGGGGCCAACGTCCTGACTTTC	CASSPIRPGGEGANVLTF
few	NA	TRBV6-5	TRBJ1-1	TGTGCCAGCAGGGAGGAAAACAAAGGTGAAGCTTTCTTT	CASREENKGEAFF
NA	NA	TRBV18	TRBJ2-7	TGTGCCAGCTCACCGGGGCCGGGGGGCCAGTACGAGCAGTACTTC	CASSPGPGGQYEQYF
NA	NA	TRBV19	TRBJ2-7	TGTGCCAGTAGTATGCAGGGGGGACACGAGCAGTACTTC	CASSMQGGHEQYF
NA	NA	TRBV18	TRBJ2-5	TGTGCCAGCTCGGACCAAGAGACCCAGTACTTC	CASSDQETQYF
NA	TRBD1	TRBV19	TRBJ1-2	TGTGCCAGTAGTTGGACAGGGTATGGCTACACCTTC	CASSWTGYGYTF
NA	NA	TRBV5-1	TRBJ2-1	TGCGCCAGCAGCTTGCCCAAGGGCTCCTACAATGAGCAGTTCTTC	CASSLPKGSYNEQFF
NA	NA	TRBV5-4	TRBJ2-3	TGTGCCAGCACCCGGGCGGGATTCGGGGTGGAGCACACAGATACGCAGTATTTT	CASTRAGFGVEHTDTQYF
NA	TRBD1	TRBV19	TRBJ1-4	TGTGCCAGTAGGGGGGACAGGGGGCGGACTGCAACTAATGAAAAACTGTTTTTT	CASRGDRGRTATNEKLFF
NA	NA	TRBV7-9	TRBJ1-4	TGTGCCAGCAGCCATTCGGTCCCCGAAAAACTGTTTTTT	CASSHSVPEKLFF
NA	TRBD1	TRBV6-5	TRBJ2-7	TGTGCCAGCAGTTACTCGAACAGGGGAAACGAGCAGTACTTC	CASSYSNRGNEQYF
NA	TRBD1	TRBV7-2	TRBJ1-5	TGTGCCAGCAGCTTGCAGGGGGATCAGCCCCAGCATTTT	CASSLQGDQPQHF
NA	NA	TRBV14	TRBJ2-7	TGTGCCAGCAGCCAAGATCGGGTGGGACATCAGTACTTC	CASSQDRVGHQYF
once	TRBD2	TRBV5-1	TRBJ2-1	TGCGCCAGCAGCTTGAAAGCGGGATCCTACAATGAGCAGTTCTTC	CASSLKAGSYNEQFF
NA	NA	TRBV6-1	TRBJ1-6	TGTGCCAGCAGTGACGCCGGGACCCCGAATTCACCCCTCCACTTT	CASSDAGTPNSPLHF
NA	TRBD1	TRBV9	TRBJ2-1	TGTGCCAGCAGCTTAGGGACAGGGGGTTTTGAGCAGTTCTTC	CASSLGTGGFEQFF
few	NA	TRBV4-1	TRBJ1-5	TGCGCCAGCAGCCAAGCCTATCGGGGCAATAGCAATCAGCCCCAGCATTTT	CASSQAYRGNSNQPQHF
NA	NA	TRBV4-3	TRBJ2-7	TGCGCCAGCAGCCAAGATTTGGTAAGGGACTCCTACGAGCAGTACTTC	CASSQDLVRDSYEQYF
NA	TRBD2	TRBV5-1	TRBJ2-7	TGCGCCAGCAGTCTTACTAGCGACGCACACCGCTACGAGCAGTACTTC	CASSLTSDAHRYEQYF
once	TRBD1	TRBV29-1	TRBJ1-2	TGCAGCGTTTATGGCCAGGGGGCACGGAATAACTATGGCTACACCTTC	CSVYGQGARNNYGYTF
NA	NA	TRBV4-1	TRBJ1-4	TGCGCCAGCAGCCAAGAATCATCAGGGTTGCTTGAAAAACTGTTTTTT	CASSQESSGLLEKLFF
NA	TRBD1	TRBV18	TRBJ1-1	TGTGCCAGCTCCCCAGCAGGGGGCACTGAAGCTTTCTTT	CASSPAGGTEAFF